The 29 T cell receptor beta chains presented below share a single source sample, sequenced in a study of PD-1 blockade in classical Hodgkin lymphoma (dated by TCRdb to about 2020). Reading the label with the study, this specimen's time point is: cycle 2 day 1 (C2D1) of nivolumab. Every trial patient had relapsed after autologous stem cell transplantation, and cohorts A, B and C differed in prior brentuximab vedotin exposure. Library method: the immunoSEQ multiplex PCR assay. Here the immuneACCESS table is served through TCRdb, limited to in-frame sequences with V and J called. Missing clones are a known gap in these copies; in checked studies unresolved V genes cover under half, and the rest lacks a known reason. The sample table lists 3,500 to 5,000 clones, around 66% of them with a count of one. The ten largest clonotypes hold about 9.4% of the sample. Sequences were derived from peripheral blood mononuclear cells (PBMCs), sampled before the second cycle of nivolumab. The origin of the receptors is a human donor with classical Hodgkin lymphoma.

Points on this clone: One junction end does not reproduce the germline sequence, and a read error may be involved. This chain links TRBV5-4 with TRBJ1-5; D uncertain. The CDR3 is 13 amino acids. Germline V gene data show CDR1 as SGHNT and CDR2 as YYREEE (reference sequence). CDR3 nucleotides: TGTGCCAGCAGTTTGGACGACCATCAGCCCCAGCATTTT. It yields the protein CASSLDDHQPQHF.

The rearrangement uses TRBV9 and TRBJ1-2; TRBD1 might be the D (6 bases). Trimming removed 1 base at V and 6 bases at J, with 13 bases between. The CDR3 runs to 14 residues. The V gene's germline CDR1 is SGDLS and CDR2 YYNGEE. The CDR3 region has the DNA TGTGCCAGCAGCGTATCGGGGGCGCAGAATGGCTACACCTTC. It encodes CASSVSGAQNGYTF.

V usage is TRBV9 and J usage is TRBJ1-4; maybe TRBD1 (5 bases). The CDR3 has 14 residues. Germline V gene lookup returns CDR1 SGDLS and CDR2 YYNGEE. V dropped 4 bases and J dropped 5 bases, with 12 bases sitting between them. The CDR3 region is CASSLREGNEKLFF. As DNA, the CDR3 is TGTGCCAGCAGCTTGAGAGAGGGGAATGAAAAACTGTTTTTT.

This clone occurred once. The rearrangement uses TRBV5-1 and TRBJ2-1, with D maybe TRBD1 (6 bases). Trimming took off 8 bases at V and 6 bases at J, with 21 bases between the two ends. Germline V gene data show CDR1 as SGHRS and CDR2 as YFSETQ. This CDR3 contains 15 residues. The CDR3 region has the DNA TGCGCCAGTTCCCCAGGGGCGGTTCCACGCAATGAGCAGTTCTTC. Translating it yields CASSPGAVPRNEQFF.

The chain joins TRBV6-1 to TRBJ1-2; 8 bases are shared with TRBD1. This CDR3 has 13 residues. The germline V gene encodes CDR1 MNHNS and CDR2 SASEGT. Unmatched junction bases numbered 4, after V lost 6 bases and J lost 4 bases. The CDR3 is CASSVTGGYGYTF. The CDR3 nucleotides read TGTGCCAGCAGCGTTACAGGGGGCTATGGCTACACCTTC.

CDR3 bases: TGTGCCAGCCGGACTAGCGACTCCTACAATGAGCAGTTCTTC. This codes for CASRTSDSYNEQFF. V is TRBV19 and J is TRBJ2-1; TRBD2 agrees at 9 bases. This CDR3 is built from 14 residues. J gave up 0 bases and V 9 bases, and 3 bases lay outside the gene matches. From germline, CDR1 is LNHDA and CDR2 SQIVND (reference sequence).

The rearrangement links TRBV6-5 to TRBJ2-5; the D gene is possibly TRBD2 (6 bases). CDR1 and CDR2 from the germline V gene are MNHEY and SVGAGI. The V end was cut by 5 bases, the J end by 2 bases, with 9 bases between. The CDR3 has 13 amino acids. This CDR3 is CASSNSGQETQYF. For the CDR3, the DNA is TGTGCCAGCAGTAATAGCGGACAAGAGACCCAGTACTTC.

This clone has just a few counts. The CDR3 DNA is TGCGCCAGCAGCCTTTTCCCCACGGGAGGGAGTAATAATTCACCCCTCCACTTT. The encoded protein is CASSLFPTGGSNNSPLHF. The rearrangement joins TRBV4-1 to TRBJ1-6; D unresolved. Germline CDR1 is MGHRA and CDR2 is YSYEKL. This CDR3 is built from 18 residues. Between the trimmed V and J ends, which lost 4 bases and 5 bases, there was a span of 21 bases.

This clone occurred a few times. The chain has TRBV7-8 and TRBJ2-1; no reliable D call. Germline V CDR1 and CDR2: SGHVS, FQNEAQ. V was trimmed by 5 bases and J by 8 bases, leaving 7 bases between them. The CDR3 runs to 11 residues. The CDR3 region has the DNA TGTGCCAGCAGCATCACCGATGAGCAGTTCTTC. The encoded protein is CASSITDEQFF.

This chain joins TRBV6-6 and TRBJ1-5; TRBD1 matches 11 bases. With 3 bases clipped from V and 7 bases from J, the junction kept 8 bases outside the gene matches. Germline V gene data show CDR1 as MNHNY and CDR2 as SVGAGI (reference sequence). CDR3 size: 16 residues. The CDR3 loop is CASSYPGQGAGQPQHF. The CDR3 region has the DNA TGTGCCAGCAGTTATCCCGGACAGGGGGCTGGGCAGCCCCAGCATTTT.

This rearrangement joins TRBV6-5 to TRBJ1-1, with 9 bases aligning to TRBD1. This CDR3 spans 15 amino acids. Looked up from germline, CDR1 is MNHEY and CDR2 is SVGAGI. The V gene end was trimmed by 2 bases and the J gene end by 6 bases; junction bases not matched to a gene: 7. CDR3 nucleotide sequence: TGTGCCAGCAGTTACGGGACAGGGTATTCCGCTGAAGCTTTCTTT. This gives the protein CASSYGTGYSAEAFF.

The rearrangement joins TRBV5-2 to TRBJ2-1; TRBD1 is the table's D call and was not checked against the DNA. TRBV5-2 is a pseudogene locus. The CDR3 totals 18 residues. The CDR3 DNA follows: TGTGCCAGCAGCCAAGGACCCTCCGGGACAGGGGGCTTGGGTGAGCAGTTCTTC. This gives the protein CASSQGPSGTGGLGEQFF.

This clone was observed a handful of times. The V gene is TRBV10-3, the J gene TRBJ1-5; 9 nucleotides align to TRBD1. V shed 8 bases, J shed 2 bases, and the junction held 4 bases outside the gene matches. CDR3 length: 14 amino acids. Germline V lookup: CDR1 ENHRY, CDR2 SYGVKD. CDR3 sequence: CAIGGTGRNQPQHF. CDR3 nucleotide sequence: TGTGCCATCGGCGGGACAGGGCGCAATCAGCCCCAGCATTTT.

The chain links TRBV5-6 to TRBJ1-1; no reliable D call. V shed 2 bases and J shed 6 bases, with 14 bases lying between them. In germline, CDR1 is SGHDT, CDR2 YYEEEE. The CDR3 consists of 14 residues. CDR3 sequence: CASSFLGPLAEAFF. As DNA, the CDR3 is TGTGCCAGCAGCTTTTTAGGACCTCTGGCTGAAGCTTTCTTT.

There are a few counts of this clone. A read error may produce the germline difference seen at one junction end. The rearrangement uses TRBV7-7 and TRBJ2-4, with 12 positions matching TRBD1. Per the germline V gene, CDR1 is SSHAT and CDR2 is FNYEAQ (reference sequence). The CDR3 contains 17 residues. DNA of the CDR3: TGTGCTAGCAGCTTAGAGCGGGACAGGGGGCGTGTGGGCATTCAGTACTTC. Protein sequence: CASSLERDRGRVGIQYF.

The CDR3 protein is CASSHPGLNYGYTF. DNA of the CDR3: TGTGCCAGTAGTCATCCGGGGCTTAACTATGGCTACACCTTC. This chain links TRBV19 with TRBJ1-2; D may be TRBD1 (5 bases). This CDR3 contains 14 residues. The V and J ends lost 5 bases and 1 base respectively, with 11 bases between them. Germline assignment: CDR1 LNHDA and CDR2 SQIVND (reference sequence).

Turning to this clone: Compared with germline, one end of the junction differs, possibly owing to a read error. The CDR3 sequence: CGGQFTGELFF. The CDR3 DNA follows: TGTGGCGGACAGTTCACCGGGGAGCTGTTTTTT. This rearrangement joins TRBV29-1 to TRBJ2-2; the D gene is possibly TRBD1 (6 bases). The germline gives CDR1 SQVTM, CDR2 ANQGSEA. This CDR3 comprises 11 residues.

This chain joins TRBV28 and TRBJ2-1, with D tentatively TRBD2 (5 bases). The CDR3 runs 15 residues. V lost 3 bases to trimming and J lost 2 bases, with 11 bases between them. Germline V gives CDR1 MDHEN, CDR2 SYDVKM. The CDR3, as DNA: TGTGCCAGCAGTTTCGGAGGACCTGCCTACAATGAGCAGTTCTTC. Translated, it gives CASSFGGPAYNEQFF.

The gene calls are TRBV11-3 and TRBJ2-3, with 10 positions matching TRBD2. Unmatched junction bases numbered 16, after V lost 4 bases and J lost 0 bases. CDR3 length equals 20 residues. Germline CDR1 reads SGHNT; CDR2 reads YENEEA. The chain's CDR3 is CASSSGDRLAGHRSTDTQYF. In DNA, the CDR3 is TGTGCCAGCAGCTCCGGAGACAGACTAGCGGGTCACCGAAGCACAGATACGCAGTATTTT.

This chain joins TRBV6-5 and TRBJ2-5; 7 nucleotides agree with TRBD1. Matching the DNA end better, TRBJ2-7 makes the J call doubtful. There are 16 residues in the CDR3. Germline V gene sequence: CDR1 MNHEY, CDR2 SVGAGI. CDR3 DNA sequence: TGTGCCAGCAGTTACTCAGGGGGCGAAAGCTCCTACGAGCAGTACTTC. This translates into CASSYSGGESSYEQYF.

This clone has only a few counts. V usage is TRBV18 and J usage is TRBJ2-1, with D maybe TRBD1 (6 bases). V gave up 2 bases and J gave up 7 bases, with 9 bases separating them. The CDR3 runs 13 residues. CDR1 is KGHSH and CDR2 is LQKENI in the germline V gene. The CDR3 here is CASSPGGLNEQFF. CDR3 coding DNA: TGTGCCAGCTCACCAGGGGGCCTGAATGAGCAGTTCTTC.

This clone is termed medium-sized. The chain uses TRBV10-3 and TRBJ2-7, with TRBD1 matching over 8 bases. V lost 11 bases, J lost 2 bases, and 8 bases stayed unmatched. Germline lookup yields CDR1 ENHRY and CDR2 SYGVKD. This CDR3 comprises 13 residues. CDR3 loop: CASRGQVTYEQYF. In DNA form, the CDR3 reads TGTGCCTCCCGGGGACAGGTAACCTACGAGCAGTACTTC.

The gene calls are TRBV27 and TRBJ2-3, with D possibly being TRBD2 (5 bases). V gave up 4 bases and J gave up 0 bases, with 11 bases separating them. Germline V gene data show CDR1 as MNHEY and CDR2 as SMNVEV (reference sequence). The CDR3 loop spans 15 amino acids. CDR3 residues: CASSYRLRSTDTQYF. In nucleotides, the CDR3 is TGTGCCAGCAGTTACCGACTACGAAGCACAGATACGCAGTATTTT.

The chain employs TRBV15 and TRBJ1-2; D is perhaps TRBD1 (5 bases). In germline, CDR1 is LNHNV, CDR2 YYDKDF (reference sequence). This CDR3 region has 15 residues. V was clipped by 5 bases and J by 4 bases, with 17 bases between them. The CDR3 nucleotides read TGTGCCACCAGCGCTTCCGGGCAGGGAGGCTATGGCTACACCTTC. Translating it yields CATSASGQGGYGYTF.

The V gene is TRBV5-5, the J gene TRBJ2-5, with D uncertain. Per germline, CDR1 SGHKS and CDR2 YYEKEE (reference sequence). This CDR3 is 12 amino acids long. V shed 0 bases and J shed 3 bases, with 3 bases lying between them. In nucleotides, the CDR3 is TGTGCCAGCAGCTTGGTTAAAGAGACCCAGTACTTC. Translation: CASSLVKETQYF.

The chain uses TRBV6-5 and TRBJ2-7; TRBD1 matches 7 bases. The CDR3 is made up of 14 amino acids. The ends lost 7 bases at V and 4 bases at J; junction bases unmatched: 10. The germline V gene encodes CDR1 MNHEY and CDR2 SVGAGI. The CDR3 region has the DNA TGTGCCAGCACGGCCGAACCAGGGGGTTACGAGCAGTACTTC. Its protein product is CASTAEPGGYEQYF.

V gene TRBV5-4 combines with J gene TRBJ1-2; 9 nucleotides align to TRBD1. The CDR3 loop spans 17 amino acids. V lost 0 bases, J lost 5 bases, and 11 bases stayed unmatched. Germline CDR1 is SGHNT and CDR2 is YYREEE (reference sequence). CDR3 DNA: TGTGCCAGCAGCTTGGGCGGGACCGGGACAGGGAGTTATGGCTACACCTTC. It is translated as CASSLGGTGTGSYGYTF.

The chain employs TRBV6-9 and TRBJ2-5, with 8 bases fitting TRBD1. This CDR3 spans 15 amino acids. Trimming cost V 3 bases and J 5 bases; bases outside gene matches: 8. The germline gives CDR1 MNHGY, CDR2 SVAAGI. The CDR3 sequence is CASSYATGGPETQYF. Written as DNA, the CDR3 is TGTGCCAGCAGTTACGCAACAGGGGGTCCGGAGACCCAGTACTTC.

The CDR3 sequence is CASSVEDGEGPWETQYF. CDR3 nucleotide sequence: TGTGCCAGCAGCGTAGAGGATGGGGAGGGCCCTTGGGAGACCCAGTACTTC. The V call is TRBV9, the J call TRBJ2-5; the match to TRBD2 covers 7 bases. CDR3 size: 17 residues. The germline gives CDR1 SGDLS, CDR2 YYNGEE. V shed 0 bases and J 5 bases; nucleotides not matched to a gene: 13.